This T cell receptor beta chain was sequenced during a study of blood T cell repertoires in COVID-19. Looking at the study overall: Acute and convalescent COVID-19 specimens originated in the United States, Italy and Spain. T cells, B-cell-depleted T cells, or PBMCs supplied cDNA or gDNA.

Recovery among Cohort 3 donors was established by two negative PCRs, clearance, or symptom resolution. In the authors' methods: Counts of nucleated cells, estimated from reference gene primer amplification, were obtained. The method was immunoSEQ multiplex PCR; TCRdb's version includes in-frame clones alone and lacks a portion of them. Clone size and V and J calls were adopted from that table, with D and trimming inferred from the DNA. The sample consists of hundreds of thousands of clones, about nine tenths of them appearing once. This CDR3 region has 14 residues. Germline CDR1 reads MNHEY; CDR2 reads SVGAGI. Trimming cost V 2 bases and J 6 bases, with 14 bases left between them.

The genes are TRBV6-5 and TRBJ2-7; a possible D gene is TRBD2 (5 bases). This clonotype was obtained from a young woman who had recovered from COVID-19. The sequencing sample was made of PBMCs or T cells enriched from blood (not recorded which). As DNA, the CDR3 is TGTGCCAGCAGTTACGTCCTAGCCAAGGGCGAGCAGTACTTC. Protein sequence: CASSYVLAKGEQYF.